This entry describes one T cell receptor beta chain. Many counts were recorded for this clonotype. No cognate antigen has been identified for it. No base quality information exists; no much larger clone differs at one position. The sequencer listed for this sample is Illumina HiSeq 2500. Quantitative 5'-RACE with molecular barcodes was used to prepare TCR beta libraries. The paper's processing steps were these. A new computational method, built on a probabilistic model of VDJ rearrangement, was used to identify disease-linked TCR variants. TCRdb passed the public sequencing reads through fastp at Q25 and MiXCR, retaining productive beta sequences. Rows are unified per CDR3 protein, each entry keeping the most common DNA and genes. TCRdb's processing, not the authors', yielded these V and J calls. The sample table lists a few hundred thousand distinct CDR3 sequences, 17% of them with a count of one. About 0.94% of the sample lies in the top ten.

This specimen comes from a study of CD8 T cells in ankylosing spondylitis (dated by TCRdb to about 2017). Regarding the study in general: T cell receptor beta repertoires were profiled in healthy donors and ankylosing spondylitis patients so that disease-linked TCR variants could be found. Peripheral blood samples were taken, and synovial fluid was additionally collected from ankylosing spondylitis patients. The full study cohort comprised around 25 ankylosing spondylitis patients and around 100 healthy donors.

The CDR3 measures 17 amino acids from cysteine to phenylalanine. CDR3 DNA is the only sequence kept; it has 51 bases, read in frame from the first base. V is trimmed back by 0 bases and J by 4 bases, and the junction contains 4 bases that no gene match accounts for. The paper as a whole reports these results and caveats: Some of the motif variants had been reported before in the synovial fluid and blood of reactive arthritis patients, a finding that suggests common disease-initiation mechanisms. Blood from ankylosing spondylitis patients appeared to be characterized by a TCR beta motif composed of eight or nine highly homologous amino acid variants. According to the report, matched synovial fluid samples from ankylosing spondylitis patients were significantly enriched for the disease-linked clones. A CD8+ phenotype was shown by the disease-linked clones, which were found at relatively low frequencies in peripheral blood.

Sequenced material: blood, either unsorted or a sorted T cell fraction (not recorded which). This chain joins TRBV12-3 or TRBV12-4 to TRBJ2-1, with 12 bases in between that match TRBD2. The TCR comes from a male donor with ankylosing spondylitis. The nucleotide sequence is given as TGTGCCAGCAGTTTAGCCCAACTAGCGGGAGGATACAATGAGCAGTTCTTC. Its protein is CASSLAQLAGGYNEQFF.